The next 27 T cell receptor beta chains were all read from a single sample in a study of T cell repertoires in cytomegalovirus infection. TCRdb re-called the reads through MiXCR, storing one row per CDR3 protein. The data show approximately 770,000 distinct CDR3 sequences, with under 35% seen just once and roughly 13% held by the top ten. For these receptors, no antigen is known. The sequencing used cultured CD8+ T cells from PBMCs, collected from culture after CMV antigen stimulation. The receptors come from a human donor in good health (CMV status not recorded). Some clones in this sample may be carry-over from other donors' samples.

This sequence joins TRBV27 and TRBJ2-7, with D perhaps being TRBD1 or TRBD2 (5 bases each). CDR3 length: 11 residues. V was pared by 5 bases and J by 5 bases, with 7 bases between. Germline V lookup: CDR1 MNHEY, CDR2 SMNVEV (reference sequence). CDR3 sequence: CASSGGHEQYV. In DNA, the CDR3 is TGTGCCAGCAGTGGGGGACACGAGCAGTACGTC.

The rearrangement joins TRBV6-2 or TRBV6-3 to TRBJ2-5, with D perhaps being TRBD1 or TRBD2 (5 bases each). Germline V lookup: CDR1 MNHEY, CDR2 SVGEGT. V dropped 3 bases and J dropped 5 bases, with 7 bases sitting between them. CDR3 length equals 12 residues. The CDR3 reads CASSYWDETQYF. In DNA, the CDR3 is TGTGCCAGCAGTTATTGGGACGAGACCCAGTACTTC.

V is TRBV27 and J is TRBJ1-5; D remains ambiguous. The germline V and J ends were trimmed by 8 bases and 3 bases, with 17 bases remaining between them. This CDR3 spans 15 amino acids. CDR1 is MNHEY, CDR2 SMNVEV, per germline (reference sequence). This CDR3 reads CASANWADLNQPQHF. Written as DNA, the CDR3 is TGTGCCAGCGCCAACTGGGCAGATCTCAATCAGCCCCAGCATTTT.

In this sample, this clonotype is medium-sized. V is TRBV12-3 or TRBV12-4 and J is TRBJ2-7; maybe TRBD2 (5 bases). The CDR3 runs to 12 residues. Between the trimmed V and J ends, which lost 3 bases and 4 bases, there was a span of 7 bases. CDR3 amino acids: CASSLGRYEQYF. The CDR3, as DNA: TGTGCCAGCAGTTTGGGGAGATACGAGCAGTACTTC.

V usage is TRBV4-3 and J usage is TRBJ2-3; no definite D call. This CDR3 has 14 residues. Germline lookup yields CDR1 LGHNA and CDR2 YSLEER. Between the trimmed V and J ends, which lost 0 bases and 5 bases, there was a span of 9 bases. The CDR3 loop reads CASSQDGPQDTQYF. Here the CDR3 DNA reads TGCGCCAGCAGCCAAGATGGGCCACAAGATACGCAGTATTTT.

This clonotype occurred many times. V gene TRBV6-1 combines with J gene TRBJ2-3; possibly TRBD1 or TRBD2 for D (7 bases each). The CDR3 contains 16 residues. Between the trimmed V and J ends, which lost 2 bases and 6 bases, there was a span of 18 bases. Germline V gene data show CDR1 as MNHNS and CDR2 as SASEGT. The CDR3 sequence: CASSEPGRGRHDTQYF. DNA for the CDR3: TGTGCCAGCAGTGAACCTGGGAGGGGGCGGCATGATACGCAGTATTTT.

This clonotype showed up just a few times. The chain links TRBV6-1 to TRBJ2-5; D is undetermined. Germline CDR1 and CDR2: MNHNS and SASEGT. V lost 9 bases, J lost 0 bases, and 11 bases lay in between. The CDR3 has 13 residues. The CDR3 bases are TGTGCCAGTAACCCCGATAACCAAGAGACCCAGTACTTC. It yields the protein CASNPDNQETQYF.

CDR3 in DNA: TGTGCCAGCAGGGGGGGGGGGCCGGGAGAGACCCAGTACTTC. Translating gives CASRGGGPGETQYF. V usage is TRBV6-1 and J usage is TRBJ2-5, with D maybe TRBD2 (7 bases). The germline gives CDR1 MNHNS, CDR2 SASEGT. The CDR3 has 14 residues. Trimming removed 6 bases at V and 4 bases at J, with 15 bases between.

This clonotype showed up many times. This chain links TRBV7-8 with TRBJ1-6, with a possible D match to TRBD1 (5 bases). Trimming stripped 4 bases from V and 5 bases from J, with 15 bases between. Germline assignment: CDR1 SGHVS and CDR2 FQNEAQ. This CDR3 comprises 16 residues. CDR3 bases: TGTGCCAGCAGCTACCTCCTGGCAGGGAATAATTCACCCCTCCACTTT. This gives the protein CASSYLLAGNNSPLHF.

The chain carries TRBV27 and TRBJ2-7; the match to TRBD1 covers 9 bases. The germline V gene has CDR1 MNHEY and CDR2 SMNVEV (reference sequence). The CDR3 extends over 15 amino acids. V dropped 9 bases and J dropped 3; count of bases not matched to a gene: 12. The CDR3 protein is CASILTGTGSYEQYF. CDR3 DNA: TGTGCCAGTATTTTAACCGGGACAGGGAGCTACGAGCAGTACTTC.

This clonotype was found a few times. This sequence joins TRBV6-6 and TRBJ2-2, with 7 bases identical to TRBD1. V lost 5 bases and J lost 6; bases outside the gene matches: 6. Germline CDR1 MNHNY, CDR2 SVGAGI (reference sequence). The CDR3 runs 14 residues. In DNA form, the CDR3 reads TGTGCCAGCAGTGTTACAGGGGTTTCCGGGGAGCTGTTTTTT. This translates into CASSVTGVSGELFF.

V gene TRBV24-1 combines with J gene TRBJ2-7; possible D gene TRBD2, 6 bases. There are 20 residues in the CDR3. Trimming left V 0 bases short and J 2 bases short, with 25 bases between. Germline assignment: CDR1 KGHDR and CDR2 SFDVKD. The CDR3 nucleotides read TGTGCCACCAGTGATTTGCGACTGGGGACGCGTAAGGGGAGGCCCTACGAGCAGTACTTC. Amino acid sequence: CATSDLRLGTRKGRPYEQYF.

The chain is built from TRBV11-2 and TRBJ2-3; no definite D call. The CDR3 consists of 12 residues. With 6 bases removed from V and 4 bases from J, the gap between germline ends came to 8 bases. From germline, CDR1 is SGHAT and CDR2 FQNNGV. The DNA of the CDR3 is TGTGCCAGCAGATTCGAGGCAGATACGCAGTATTTT. Translating it yields CASRFEADTQYF. The whole variable domain, remainder taken from reference TRBV11-2 and TRBJ2-3, is EAGVAQSPRYKIIEKRQSVAFWCNPISGHATLYWYQQILGQGPKLLIQFQNNGVVDDSQLPKDRFSAERLKGVDSTLKIQPAKLEDSAVYLCASRFEADTQYFGPGTRLTVL.

This clonotype has just one count. J is TRBJ2-2 and V is TRBV12-3 or TRBV12-4; no clear D. CDR3 length equals 16 residues. Trimming cost V 7 bases and J 8 bases, with 23 bases left between them. The CDR3 sequence is CASNLPLIRVRGELFF. DNA for the CDR3: TGTGCCAGCAACCTCCCCCTTATTAGGGTCAGAGGGGAGCTGTTTTTT.

This clonotype was seen at least ten times. The chain combines TRBV7-2 with TRBJ1-1, with D uncertain. This CDR3 is 13 amino acids long. Germline V gene sequence: CDR1 SGHTA, CDR2 FQGNSA. Trimming left V 1 base short and J 5 bases short, with 8 bases between. The CDR3 DNA reads TGTGCCAGCAGCTTAGGGTCGCAGACTGAAGCTTTCTTT. It translates to CASSLGSQTEAFF.

The chain joins TRBV10-3 to TRBJ2-7; 8 nucleotides match TRBD1. The CDR3 runs to 13 residues. Germline V gene data show CDR1 as ENHRY and CDR2 as SYGVKD. V lost 10 bases to trimming and J lost 5 bases; unmatched junction nucleotides: 10. The CDR3 sequence is CATRQGPFNEQYF. The CDR3 DNA reads TGTGCCACCCGACAGGGGCCCTTCAACGAGCAGTACTTC.

A remark on this clonotype: Being one base from a much bigger clone, this may be a read error. The J gene is TRBJ2-5, the V gene TRBV12-3 or TRBV12-4, with TRBD2 matching over 10 bases. This CDR3 has 14 residues. The CDR3 DNA sequence: TGTGCCGGCAGTTCTAGCGGGGGAGGTGAGACCCAGTACTTC. It translates to CAGSSSGGGETQYF.

The sample holds many counts of this clonotype. The chain joins TRBV7-2 to TRBJ2-2; D is perhaps TRBD1 (6 bases). Per germline, CDR1 SGHTA and CDR2 FQGNSA. The CDR3 has 15 residues. V was cut by 5 bases and J by 4 bases, with 14 bases left in between. In DNA, the CDR3 is TGTGCCAGCAGCCCAACAGGGTTACGCACCGGGGAGCTGTTTTTT. This sequence encodes CASSPTGLRTGELFF.

The chain joins TRBV6-6 to TRBJ1-3; TRBD1 matches 11 bases. CDR1 is MNHNY and CDR2 is SVGAGI in the germline V gene (reference sequence). V was pared by 2 bases and J by 2 bases, with 2 bases of the junction left unmatched. The CDR3 extends over 16 amino acids. The CDR3 sequence: CASSYTGQGAGNTIYF. CDR3 nucleotide sequence: TGTGCCAGCAGTTACACGGGACAGGGGGCTGGAAACACCATATATTTT.

The chain uses TRBV29-1 and TRBJ2-2; no clear D gene. The V end was cut by 6 bases, the J end by 7 bases, with 6 bases between. Germline V gene data show CDR1 as SQVTM and CDR2 as ANQGSEA. This CDR3 is 10 amino acids long. As DNA, the CDR3 is TGCAGCGTAATCCACGGGGAGCTGTTTTTT. This codes for CSVIHGELFF.

This sequence joins TRBV7-2 and TRBJ2-7; no reliable D call. Germline V gives CDR1 SGHTA, CDR2 FQGNSA. The CDR3 length is 13 residues. Trimming left V 5 bases short and J 7 bases short, with 15 bases between. CDR3 region: CASSLIPPEEQYV. Here the CDR3 DNA reads TGTGCCAGCAGCCTAATCCCCCCCGAAGAGCAGTACGTC.

The chain couples TRBV7-9 to TRBJ1-4, with D tentatively TRBD1 (6 bases). Trimming stripped 6 bases from V and 10 bases from J, with 18 bases between. Germline V gene data show CDR1 as SEHNR and CDR2 as FQNEAQ (reference sequence). CDR3 size: 14 residues. This CDR3 reads CASRPGTGHGKLFF. In nucleotides, the CDR3 is TGTGCCAGCAGACCCGGGACGGGACATGGAAAACTGTTTTTT.

This clonotype has just a few counts. Written as DNA, the CDR3 is TGTGCCAGCAGCTTAGGGGGTATAGGACTGAACACCGGGGAGCTGTTTTTT. Its protein is CASSLGGIGLNTGELFF. The V call is TRBV11-2, the J call TRBJ2-2, with a possible D match to TRBD2 (5 bases). Trimming left V 1 base short and J 1 base short, with 13 bases between. The CDR3 has 17 residues. The germline CDR1 and CDR2 sequences are SGHAT and FQNNGV.

CDR3 loop: CSARDRQGWNQPQHF. The CDR3 DNA follows: TGCAGTGCTAGAGATCGGCAGGGTTGGAATCAGCCCCAGCATTTT. The genes are TRBV20-1 and TRBJ1-5; D perhaps matches TRBD1 (5 bases). The CDR3 sequence is 15 residues long. Germline V gene data show CDR1 as DFQATT and CDR2 as SNEGSKA (reference sequence). Trimming pared 0 bases from V and 4 bases from J, leaving 13 bases between.

The CDR3 nucleotides read TGTGCCAGCAGCCCCCGACAGGGGACTAGAGGCTACACCTTC. Translation: CASSPRQGTRGYTF. J is TRBJ1-2 and V is TRBV7-9; 8 nucleotides match TRBD1. Germline V gives CDR1 SEHNR, CDR2 FQNEAQ (reference sequence). The CDR3 has 14 amino acids. After removal of 5 bases from V and 8 bases from J, the junction contained 10 bases not matched to a gene.

V usage is TRBV12-3 or TRBV12-4 and J usage is TRBJ1-2, with D uncertain. The CDR3 totals 13 residues. The V end lost 4 bases, the J end lost 6 bases, and 12 bases lay between the germline ends. The CDR3 here is CASSSGGFDGYTF. The CDR3, as DNA: TGTGCCAGCAGTTCCGGAGGGTTCGATGGCTACACCTTC.

This chain joins TRBV19 and TRBJ1-4; maybe TRBD1 (6 bases). This CDR3 is built from 16 residues. CDR1 is LNHDA and CDR2 is SQIVND in the germline V gene (reference sequence). The V and J ends lost 5 bases and 7 bases respectively, with 20 bases between them. The CDR3 coding sequence is TGTGCCAGTAGTCCCCCTCGGAGACGGGACATTGAAAAACTGTTTTTT. Translation: CASSPPRRRDIEKLFF.